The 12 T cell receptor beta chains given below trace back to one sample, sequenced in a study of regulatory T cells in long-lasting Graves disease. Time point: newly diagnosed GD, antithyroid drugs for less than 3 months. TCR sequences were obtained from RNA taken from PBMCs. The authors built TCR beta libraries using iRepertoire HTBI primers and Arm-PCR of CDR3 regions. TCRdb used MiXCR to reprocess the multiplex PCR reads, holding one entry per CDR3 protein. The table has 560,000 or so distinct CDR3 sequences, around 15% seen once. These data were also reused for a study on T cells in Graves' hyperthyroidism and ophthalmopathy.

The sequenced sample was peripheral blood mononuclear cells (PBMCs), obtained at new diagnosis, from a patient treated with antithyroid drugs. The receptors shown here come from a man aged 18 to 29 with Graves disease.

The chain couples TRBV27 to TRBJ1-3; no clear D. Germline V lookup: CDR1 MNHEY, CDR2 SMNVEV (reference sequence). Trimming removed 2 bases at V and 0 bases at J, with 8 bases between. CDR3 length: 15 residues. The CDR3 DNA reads TGTGCCAGCAGTTTAACCAGAGCCTCTGGAAACACCATATATTTT. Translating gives CASSLTRASGNTIYF.

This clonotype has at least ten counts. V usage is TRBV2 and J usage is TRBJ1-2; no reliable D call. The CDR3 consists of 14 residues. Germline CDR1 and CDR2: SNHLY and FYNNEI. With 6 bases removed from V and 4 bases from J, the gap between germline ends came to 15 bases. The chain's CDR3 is CASRDPGERYGYTF. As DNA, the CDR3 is TGTGCCAGCAGGGACCCCGGGGAGCGCTATGGCTACACCTTC.

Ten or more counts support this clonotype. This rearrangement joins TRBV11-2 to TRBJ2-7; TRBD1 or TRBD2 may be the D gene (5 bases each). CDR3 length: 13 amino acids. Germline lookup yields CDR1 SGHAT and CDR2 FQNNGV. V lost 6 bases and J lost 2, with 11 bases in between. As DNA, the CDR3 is TGTGCCAGCAGTTATGGGACGGCCTACGAGCAGTACTTC. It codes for CASSYGTAYEQYF.

CDR3 sequence (DNA): TGTGCCAGCAGTTTCTCTTATTGGGGGCTCTCTGGAAACACCATATATTTT. Protein: CASSFSYWGLSGNTIYF. The V and J genes are TRBV28 and TRBJ1-3; possibly TRBD1 for D (6 bases). V lost 3 bases and J 0 bases, leaving 15 bases between the germline ends. Germline CDR1 reads MDHEN; CDR2 reads SYDVKM. The CDR3 extends over 17 amino acids.

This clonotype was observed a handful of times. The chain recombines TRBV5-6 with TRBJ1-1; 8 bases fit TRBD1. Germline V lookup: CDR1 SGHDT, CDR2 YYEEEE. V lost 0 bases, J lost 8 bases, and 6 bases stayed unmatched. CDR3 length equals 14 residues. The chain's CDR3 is CASSLVTGTGEAFF. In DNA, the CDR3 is TGTGCCAGCAGCTTGGTAACCGGGACAGGCGAAGCTTTCTTT.

The CDR3 DNA sequence: TGCAGTGCTCACCGGGACTCAGTGGAGACCCAGTACTTC. Protein sequence: CSAHRDSVETQYF. The J gene is TRBJ2-5, the V gene TRBV20-1; D is perhaps TRBD2 (6 bases). This CDR3 is 13 amino acids long. The germline gives CDR1 DFQATT, CDR2 SNEGSKA (reference sequence). V gave up 5 bases and J gave up 5 bases, with 15 bases separating them.

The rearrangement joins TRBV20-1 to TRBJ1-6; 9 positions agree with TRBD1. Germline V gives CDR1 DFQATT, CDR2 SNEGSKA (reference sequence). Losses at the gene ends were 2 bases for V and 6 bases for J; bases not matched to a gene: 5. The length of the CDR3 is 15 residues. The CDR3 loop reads CSARNPGQGNSPLHF. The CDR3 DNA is TGCAGTGCTAGAAACCCGGGACAGGGTAATTCACCCCTCCACTTT.

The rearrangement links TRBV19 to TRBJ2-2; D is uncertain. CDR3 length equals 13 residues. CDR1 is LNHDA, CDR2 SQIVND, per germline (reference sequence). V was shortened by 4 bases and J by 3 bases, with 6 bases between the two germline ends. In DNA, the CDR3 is TGTGCCAGTAGTAAACAGCACACCGGGGAGCTGTTTTTT. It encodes CASSKQHTGELFF. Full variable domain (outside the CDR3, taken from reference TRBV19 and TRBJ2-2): DGGITQSPKYLFRKEGQNVTLSCEQNLNHDAMYWYRQDPGQGLRLIYYSQIVNDFQKGDIAEGYSVSREKKESFPLTVTSAQKNPTAFYLCASSKQHTGELFFGEGSRLTVL.

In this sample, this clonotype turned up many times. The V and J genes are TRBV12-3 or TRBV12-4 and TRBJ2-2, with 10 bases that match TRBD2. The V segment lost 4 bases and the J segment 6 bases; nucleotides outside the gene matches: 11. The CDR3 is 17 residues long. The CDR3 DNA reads TGTGCCAGCAGTTCTGCTAGCGGGAGAACAACGTCCGGGGAGCTGTTTTTT. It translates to CASSSASGRTTSGELFF.

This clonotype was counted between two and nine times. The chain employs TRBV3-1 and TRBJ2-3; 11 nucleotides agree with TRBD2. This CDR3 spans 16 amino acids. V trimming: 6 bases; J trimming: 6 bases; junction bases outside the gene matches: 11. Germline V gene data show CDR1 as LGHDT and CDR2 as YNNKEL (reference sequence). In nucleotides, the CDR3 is TGTGCCAGCAGTTACTCGGGACTAGCGGAGTGGGATACGCAGTATTTT. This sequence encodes CASSYSGLAEWDTQYF.

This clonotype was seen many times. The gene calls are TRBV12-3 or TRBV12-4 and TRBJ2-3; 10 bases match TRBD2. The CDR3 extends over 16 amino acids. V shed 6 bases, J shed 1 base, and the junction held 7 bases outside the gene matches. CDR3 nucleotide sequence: TGTGCCAGCAGGGCTAGCGGGAGCCTCCGCACAGATACGCAGTATTTT. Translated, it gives CASRASGSLRTDTQYF.

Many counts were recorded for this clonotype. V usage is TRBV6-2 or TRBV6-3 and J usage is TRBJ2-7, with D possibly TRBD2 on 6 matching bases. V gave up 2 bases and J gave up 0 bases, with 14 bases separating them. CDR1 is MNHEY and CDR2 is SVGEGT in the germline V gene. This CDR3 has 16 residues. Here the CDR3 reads CASSYGVADSSYEQYF. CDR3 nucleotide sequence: TGTGCCAGCAGTTACGGGGTAGCGGATAGCTCCTACGAGCAGTACTTC.